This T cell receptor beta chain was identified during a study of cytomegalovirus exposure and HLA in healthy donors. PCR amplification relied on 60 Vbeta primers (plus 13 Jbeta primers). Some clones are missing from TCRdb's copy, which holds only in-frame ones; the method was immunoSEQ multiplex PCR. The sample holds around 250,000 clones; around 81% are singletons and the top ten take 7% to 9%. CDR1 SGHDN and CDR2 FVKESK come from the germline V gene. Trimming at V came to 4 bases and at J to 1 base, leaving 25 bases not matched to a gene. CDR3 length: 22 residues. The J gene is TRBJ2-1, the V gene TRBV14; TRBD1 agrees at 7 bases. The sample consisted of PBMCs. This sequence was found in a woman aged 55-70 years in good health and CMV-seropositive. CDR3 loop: CASSPQGGLGGVPLRSYNEQFF. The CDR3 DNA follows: TGTGCCAGCAGCCCACAAGGGGGCTTAGGGGGAGTACCCCTTAGGTCCTACAATGAGCAGTTCTTC. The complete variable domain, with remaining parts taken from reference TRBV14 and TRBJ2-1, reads EAGVTQFPSHSVIEKGQTVTLRCDPISGHDNLYWYRRVMGKEIKFLLHFVKESKQDESGMPNNRFLAERTGGTYSTLKVQPAELEDSGVYFCASSPQGGLGGVPLRSYNEQFFGPGTRLTVL.